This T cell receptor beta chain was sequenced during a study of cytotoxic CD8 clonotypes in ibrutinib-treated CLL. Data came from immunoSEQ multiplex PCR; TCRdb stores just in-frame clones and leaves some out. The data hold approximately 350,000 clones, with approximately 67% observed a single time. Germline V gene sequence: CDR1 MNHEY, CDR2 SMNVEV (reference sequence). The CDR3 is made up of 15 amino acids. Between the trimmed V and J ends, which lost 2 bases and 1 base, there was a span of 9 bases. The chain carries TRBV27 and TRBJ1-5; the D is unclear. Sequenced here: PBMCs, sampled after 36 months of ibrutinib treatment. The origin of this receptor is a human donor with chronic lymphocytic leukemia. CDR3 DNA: TGTGCCAGCAGTTTAAGGGTTGGAAGCAATCAGCCCCAGCATTTT. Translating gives CASSLRVGSNQPQHF.